The sequence of this TCR beta chain was determined in a study of T cells in Graves' hyperthyroidism and ophthalmopathy. Regions amplified from RNA transcripts were the TCR beta CDR3 regions. First-round RT-PCR with HTBI primers amplified the TCR CDR3 region. In TCRdb, the multiplex PCR reads were re-called with MiXCR into one record per CDR3 protein. The table shows approximately 320,000 distinct CDR3 sequences, with around a sixth occurring only once. Findings and caveats of the study: Most expanded thyroid clonotypes above 0.001 recurred in blood.

This clonotype was counted many times. Antigen: not known. Trimming cost V 5 bases and J 10 bases, with 20 bases left between them. The CDR3 extends over 14 amino acids. Germline values: CDR1 MNHEY, CDR2 SVGEGT. This clonotype was sampled from a young man with Graves' hyperthyroidism. The gene calls are TRBV6-2 or TRBV6-3 and TRBJ1-1; D perhaps matches TRBD1 (5 bases). Sequenced material: blood. DNA of the CDR3: TGTGCCAGCAGTCCCCGGGCAATTGGGACGAGAGCTTTCTTT. Its translation is CASSPRAIGTRAFF.